The following is a T cell receptor beta chain sequence with its context. This sample stems from a study of blood T cell repertoires in COVID-19. Study in general: The cDNA or gDNA used as material had been derived from T cells, B-cell-depleted T cells, or PBMCs.

Germline loops: CDR1 SGHAT, CDR2 FQNNGV. The CDR3 has 14 residues. J lost 8 bases, V lost 5 bases, and 4 bases had no gene match. In the original processing: Estimates of nucleated cell counts were drawn from the amplification of reference gene primers. The protocol was immunoSEQ multiplex PCR, while the TCRdb copy is restricted to in-frame clones and leaves out a portion. V, J and clone size are taken as reported in that table, and D and trimming were inferred from the DNA itself. The table includes around 700,000 clones, approximately 90% detected once. The chain uses TRBV11-2 and TRBJ1-6; 9 bases match TRBD1. The material sequenced was peripheral blood. This receptor was taken from a young woman with acute or convalescent COVID-19. The CDR3 loop reads CASSEGQGYSPLHF. The CDR3 DNA is TGTGCCAGCAGCGAGGGACAGGGTTATTCACCCCTCCACTTT.